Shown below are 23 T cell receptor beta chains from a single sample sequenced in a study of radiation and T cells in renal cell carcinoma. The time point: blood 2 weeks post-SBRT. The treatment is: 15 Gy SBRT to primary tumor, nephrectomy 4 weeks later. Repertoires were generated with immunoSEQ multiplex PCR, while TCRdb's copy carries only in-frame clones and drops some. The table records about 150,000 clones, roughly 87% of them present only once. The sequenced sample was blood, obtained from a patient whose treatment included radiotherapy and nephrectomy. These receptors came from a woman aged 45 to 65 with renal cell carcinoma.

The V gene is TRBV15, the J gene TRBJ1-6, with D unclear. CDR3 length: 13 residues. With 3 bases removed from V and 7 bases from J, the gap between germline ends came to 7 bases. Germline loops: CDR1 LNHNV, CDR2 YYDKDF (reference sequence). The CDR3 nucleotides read TGTGCCACCAGCAGTCTAATAAATTCACCCCTCCACTTT. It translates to CATSSLINSPLHF.

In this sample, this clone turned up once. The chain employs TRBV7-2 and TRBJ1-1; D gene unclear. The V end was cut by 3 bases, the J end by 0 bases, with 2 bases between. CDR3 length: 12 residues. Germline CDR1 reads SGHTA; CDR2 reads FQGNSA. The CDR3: CASSFLNTEAFF. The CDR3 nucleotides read TGTGCCAGCAGCTTTTTGAACACTGAAGCTTTCTTT.

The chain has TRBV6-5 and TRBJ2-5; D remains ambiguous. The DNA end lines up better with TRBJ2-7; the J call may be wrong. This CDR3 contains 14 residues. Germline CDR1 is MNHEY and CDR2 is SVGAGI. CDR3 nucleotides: TGTGCCAGCAGTTACTCAACCGCGTCCTACGAGCAGTACTTC. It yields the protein CASSYSTASYEQYF.

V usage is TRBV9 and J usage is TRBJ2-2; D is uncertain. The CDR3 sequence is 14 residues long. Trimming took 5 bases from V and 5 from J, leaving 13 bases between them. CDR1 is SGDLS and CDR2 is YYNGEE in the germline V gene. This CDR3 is CASSDSLKTGELFF. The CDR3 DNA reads TGTGCCAGCAGTGATTCACTAAAAACCGGGGAGCTGTTTTTT.

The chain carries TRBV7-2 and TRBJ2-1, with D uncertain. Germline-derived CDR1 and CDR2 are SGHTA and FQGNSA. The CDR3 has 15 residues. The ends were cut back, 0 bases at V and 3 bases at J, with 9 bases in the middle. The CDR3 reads CASSLARTGYNEQFF. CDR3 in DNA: TGTGCCAGCAGCTTAGCGAGGACGGGCTACAATGAGCAGTTCTTC.

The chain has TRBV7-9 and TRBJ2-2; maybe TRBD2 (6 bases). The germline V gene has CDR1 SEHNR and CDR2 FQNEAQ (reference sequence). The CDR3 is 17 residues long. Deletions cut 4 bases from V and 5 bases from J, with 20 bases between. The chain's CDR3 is CASSSRRGLAGTGELFF. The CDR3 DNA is TGTGCCAGCAGCTCCCGGCGGGGACTCGCTGGAACCGGGGAGCTGTTTTTT.

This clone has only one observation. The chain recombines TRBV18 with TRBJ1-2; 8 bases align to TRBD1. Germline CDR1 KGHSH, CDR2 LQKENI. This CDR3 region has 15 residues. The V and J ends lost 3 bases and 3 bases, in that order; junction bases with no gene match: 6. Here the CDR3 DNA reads TGTGCCAGCTCACCCAGCCAGGGGGCGGACTATGGCTACACCTTC. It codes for CASSPSQGADYGYTF.

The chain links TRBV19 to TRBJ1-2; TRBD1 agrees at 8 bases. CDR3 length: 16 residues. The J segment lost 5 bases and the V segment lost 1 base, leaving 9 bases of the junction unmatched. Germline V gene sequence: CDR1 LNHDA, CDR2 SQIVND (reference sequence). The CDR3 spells CASSIGLQGASYGYTF. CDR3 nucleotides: TGTGCCAGTAGTATAGGACTCCAGGGGGCGAGTTATGGCTACACCTTC. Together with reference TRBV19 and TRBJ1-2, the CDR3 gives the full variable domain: DGGITQSPKYLFRKEGQNVTLSCEQNLNHDAMYWYRQDPGQGLRLIYYSQIVNDFQKGDIAEGYSVSREKKESFPLTVTSAQKNPTAFYLCASSIGLQGASYGYTFGSGTRLTVV.

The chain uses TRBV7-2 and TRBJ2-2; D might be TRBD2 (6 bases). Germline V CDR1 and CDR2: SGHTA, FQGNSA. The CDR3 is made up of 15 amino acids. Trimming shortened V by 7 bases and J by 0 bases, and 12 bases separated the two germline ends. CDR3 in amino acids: CASNLGGTNTGELFF. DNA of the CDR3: TGTGCCAGCAACCTAGGCGGGACGAACACCGGGGAGCTGTTTTTT.

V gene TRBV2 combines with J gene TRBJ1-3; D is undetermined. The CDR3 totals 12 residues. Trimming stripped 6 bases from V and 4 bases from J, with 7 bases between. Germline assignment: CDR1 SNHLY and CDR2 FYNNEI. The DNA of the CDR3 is TGTGCCAGCAGGGGAACGGGAAACACCATATATTTT. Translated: CASRGTGNTIYF.

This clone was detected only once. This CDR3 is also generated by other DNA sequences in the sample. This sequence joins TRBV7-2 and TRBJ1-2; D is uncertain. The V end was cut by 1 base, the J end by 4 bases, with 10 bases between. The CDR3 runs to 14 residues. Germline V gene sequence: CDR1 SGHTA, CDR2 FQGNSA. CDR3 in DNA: TGTGCCAGCAGCTTAGACGGGCAAGGCTATGGCTACACCTTC. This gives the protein CASSLDGQGYGYTF.

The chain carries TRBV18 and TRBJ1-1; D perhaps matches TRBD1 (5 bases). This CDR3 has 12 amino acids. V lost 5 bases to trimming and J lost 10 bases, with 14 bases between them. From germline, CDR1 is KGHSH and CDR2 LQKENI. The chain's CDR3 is CASSFTDGAAFF. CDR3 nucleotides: TGTGCCAGCTCATTCACAGACGGGGCAGCTTTCTTT.

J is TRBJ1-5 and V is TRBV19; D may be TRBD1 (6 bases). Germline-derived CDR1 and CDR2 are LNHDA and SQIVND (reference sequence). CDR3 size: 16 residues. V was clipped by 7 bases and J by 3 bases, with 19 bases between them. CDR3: CASTPPWGAINQPQHF. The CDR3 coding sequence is TGTGCCAGTACACCCCCTTGGGGGGCGATCAATCAGCCCCAGCATTTT.

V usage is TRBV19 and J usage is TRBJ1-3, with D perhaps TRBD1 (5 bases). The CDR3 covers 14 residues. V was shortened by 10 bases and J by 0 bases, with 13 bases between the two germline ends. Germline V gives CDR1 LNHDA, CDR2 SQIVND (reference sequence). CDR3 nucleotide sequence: TGTGCCACACAGGCCTGGGTCTCTGGAAACACCATATATTTT. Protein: CATQAWVSGNTIYF.

The CDR3 loop is CASSPDRRSGNTIYF. The CDR3 DNA reads TGTGCCAGCAGCCCTGACAGGCGCTCTGGAAACACCATATATTTT. The V call is TRBV6-5, the J call TRBJ1-3, with TRBD1 as a possible D gene (6 bases). In germline, CDR1 is MNHEY, CDR2 SVGAGI. V was pared by 6 bases and J by 0 bases, with 12 bases between. The CDR3 extends over 15 amino acids.

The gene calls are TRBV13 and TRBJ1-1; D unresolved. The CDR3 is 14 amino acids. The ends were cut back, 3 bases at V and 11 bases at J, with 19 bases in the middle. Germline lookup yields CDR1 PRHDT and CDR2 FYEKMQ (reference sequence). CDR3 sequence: CASSFWRLRRLAFF. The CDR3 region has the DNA TGTGCCAGCAGCTTTTGGAGGCTACGTCGTCTCGCTTTCTTT.

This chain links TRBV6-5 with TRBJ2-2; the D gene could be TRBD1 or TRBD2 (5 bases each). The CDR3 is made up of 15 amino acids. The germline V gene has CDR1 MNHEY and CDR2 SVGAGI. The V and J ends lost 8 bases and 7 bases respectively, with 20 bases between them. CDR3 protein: CASASEGSLIGELFF. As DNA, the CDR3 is TGTGCCAGCGCCTCCGAGGGGTCCTTAATCGGGGAGCTGTTTTTT.

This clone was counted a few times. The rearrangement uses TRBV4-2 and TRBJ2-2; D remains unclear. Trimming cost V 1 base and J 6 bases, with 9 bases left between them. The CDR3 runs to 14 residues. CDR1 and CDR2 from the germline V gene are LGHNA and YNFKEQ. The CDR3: CASSQVQGPGELFF. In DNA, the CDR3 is TGTGCCAGCAGCCAAGTTCAAGGTCCCGGGGAGCTGTTTTTT.

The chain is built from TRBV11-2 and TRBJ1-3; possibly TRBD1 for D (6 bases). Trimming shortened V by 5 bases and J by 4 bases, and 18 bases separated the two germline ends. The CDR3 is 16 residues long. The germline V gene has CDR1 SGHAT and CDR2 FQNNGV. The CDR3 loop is CASSPNTGSKGNTIYF. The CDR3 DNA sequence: TGTGCCAGCAGCCCTAACACAGGGTCCAAAGGAAACACCATATATTTT.

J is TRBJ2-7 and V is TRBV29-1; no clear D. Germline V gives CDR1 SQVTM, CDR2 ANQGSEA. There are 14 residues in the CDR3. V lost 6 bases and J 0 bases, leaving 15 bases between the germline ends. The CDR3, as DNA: TGCAGCGTCGCTAACCGAGGAAGCTCCTACGAGCAGTACTTC. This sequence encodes CSVANRGSSYEQYF.

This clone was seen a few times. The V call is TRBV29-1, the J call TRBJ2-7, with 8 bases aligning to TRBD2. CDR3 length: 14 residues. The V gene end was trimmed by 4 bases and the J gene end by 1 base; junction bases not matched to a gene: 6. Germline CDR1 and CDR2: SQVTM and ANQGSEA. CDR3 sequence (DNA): TGCAGCGTTGGGGGACTAGAAAAATCCTACGAGCAGTACTTC. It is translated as CSVGGLEKSYEQYF.

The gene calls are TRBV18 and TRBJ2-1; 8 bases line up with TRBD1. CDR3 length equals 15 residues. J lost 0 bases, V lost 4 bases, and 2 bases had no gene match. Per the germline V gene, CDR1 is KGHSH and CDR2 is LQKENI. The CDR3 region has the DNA TGTGCCAGCTCACTAGGGACAGGCTCCTACAATGAGCAGTTCTTC. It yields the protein CASSLGTGSYNEQFF.

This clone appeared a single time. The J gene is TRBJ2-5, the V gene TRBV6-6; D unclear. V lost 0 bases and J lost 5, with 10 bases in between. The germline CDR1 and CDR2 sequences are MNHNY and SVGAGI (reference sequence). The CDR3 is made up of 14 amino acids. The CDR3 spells CASSYSGSVETQYF. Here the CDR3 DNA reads TGTGCCAGCAGTTACTCGGGCAGCGTGGAGACCCAGTACTTC.